This T cell receptor beta chain was captured in a study of blood T cell repertoires in COVID-19. Germline V gives CDR1 SGHRS, CDR2 YFSETQ. V lost 0 bases, J lost 7 bases, and 7 bases lay in between. CDR3 length equals 12 residues. In the study's own analysis: Reference gene primers were amplified, and this amplification served to estimate nucleated cell counts. The data were produced by immunoSEQ multiplex PCR, yet TCRdb's version contains in-frame clones alone and is incomplete. V, J and clone size are taken as reported in that table, and D and trimming were inferred from the DNA itself. The repertoire consists of 100,000 to 150,000 clones, with 84% occurring once and the leading ten covering around an eighth.

The chain employs TRBV5-1 and TRBJ1-2; no firm D call. The origin of this receptor is a woman younger than 45 who had recovered from COVID-19. Sequenced: peripheral blood. The CDR3 protein is CASSLELSGYTF. CDR3 DNA sequence: TGCGCCAGCAGCTTGGAGCTGAGTGGCTACACCTTC.